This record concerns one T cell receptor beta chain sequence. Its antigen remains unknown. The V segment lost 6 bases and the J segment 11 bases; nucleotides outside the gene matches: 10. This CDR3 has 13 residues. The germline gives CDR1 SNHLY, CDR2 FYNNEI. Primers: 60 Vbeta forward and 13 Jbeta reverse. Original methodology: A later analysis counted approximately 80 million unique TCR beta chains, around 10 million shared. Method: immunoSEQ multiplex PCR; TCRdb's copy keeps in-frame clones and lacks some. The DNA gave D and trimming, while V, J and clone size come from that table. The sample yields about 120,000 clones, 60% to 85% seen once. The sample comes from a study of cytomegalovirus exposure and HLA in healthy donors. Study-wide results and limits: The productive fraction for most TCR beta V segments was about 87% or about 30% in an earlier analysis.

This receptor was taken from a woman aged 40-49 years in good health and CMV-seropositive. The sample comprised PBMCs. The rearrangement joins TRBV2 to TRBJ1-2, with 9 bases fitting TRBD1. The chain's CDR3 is CASSGTGKFGYTF. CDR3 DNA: TGTGCCAGCAGCGGGACAGGGAAGTTCGGTTACACCTTC.